This is a list of T cell receptor beta chains from one sample in a study of control samples from healthy donors and cancer patients. Using immunoSEQ multiplex PCR, the repertoire was profiled, and TCRdb retains in-frame clones only, with some absent. Found here are 70,000 to 90,000 clones, around 94% of them singletons; the top ten hold around 5%. The specimen was blood. The receptors shown here come from a woman aged 18-30 years in good health. The CDR3 runs from the conserved cysteine through the conserved F or W. A D gene is named only where the DNA matches it firmly. Size is omitted from some rows. Given values are once, few, many or a class for expanded clones.

v_gene: TRBV6-2/TRBV6-3; abundance: .; d_gene: TRBD2; j_gene: TRBJ2-7; CDR3aa: CASSSGLAGGGNEQYF; CDR3nt: TGTGCCAGCAGTTCGGGACTAGCGGGAGGTGGCAACGAGCAGTACTTC
v_gene: TRBV11-1; abundance: .; d_gene: .; j_gene: TRBJ2-5; CDR3aa: CASSLREAGPETQYF; CDR3nt: TGTGCCAGCAGCCTCCGGGAAGCGGGCCCTGAGACCCAGTACTTC
v_gene: TRBV7-2; abundance: once; d_gene: TRBD1; j_gene: TRBJ1-2; CDR3aa: CASSFVQGANYGYTF; CDR3nt: TGTGCCAGCAGCTTCGTACAGGGGGCTAACTATGGCTACACCTTC
v_gene: TRBV28; abundance: .; d_gene: .; j_gene: TRBJ1-5; CDR3aa: CASSYDAMGQPQHF; CDR3nt: TGTGCCAGCAGTTACGACGCGATGGGTCAGCCCCAGCATTTT
v_gene: TRBV7-8; abundance: .; d_gene: .; j_gene: TRBJ2-3; CDR3aa: CASSLQSGWDTDTQYF; CDR3nt: TGTGCCAGCAGCCTACAAAGCGGGTGGGACACAGATACGCAGTATTTT
v_gene: TRBV29-1; abundance: .; d_gene: .; j_gene: TRBJ1-3; CDR3aa: CSVGTVRNTIYF; CDR3nt: TGCAGCGTTGGGACGGTTAGAAACACCATATATTTT
v_gene: TRBV3-1/TRBV3-2; abundance: .; d_gene: .; j_gene: TRBJ2-1; CDR3aa: CASSLEVSGAYNEQFF; CDR3nt: TGTGCCAGCAGCCTTGAGGTGTCGGGGGCCTACAATGAGCAGTTCTTC
v_gene: TRBV5-1; abundance: .; d_gene: .; j_gene: TRBJ2-3; CDR3aa: CASSWLRTNSDTQYF; CDR3nt: TGCGCCAGCAGCTGGCTTCGGACCAACTCAGATACGCAGTATTTT
v_gene: TRBV20-1; abundance: .; d_gene: .; j_gene: TRBJ2-3; CDR3aa: CSAGDTQYF; CDR3nt: TGCAGCGCTGGGGATACGCAGTATTTT
v_gene: TRBV11-1; abundance: .; d_gene: .; j_gene: TRBJ1-1; CDR3aa: CASSLSALGGTEAFF; CDR3nt: TGTGCCAGCAGCTTATCAGCTCTAGGTGGCACTGAAGCTTTCTTT
v_gene: TRBV5-1; abundance: .; d_gene: .; j_gene: TRBJ1-5; CDR3aa: CASSPTAAGQPQHF; CDR3nt: TGCGCCAGCAGCCCGACAGCCGCCGGTCAGCCCCAGCATTTT
v_gene: TRBV5-8; abundance: .; d_gene: .; j_gene: TRBJ1-2; CDR3aa: CASSPQRNWVGYTF; CDR3nt: TGTGCCAGCAGCCCCCAGCGGAATTGGGTAGGCTACACCTTC
v_gene: TRBV19; abundance: once; d_gene: .; j_gene: TRBJ2-7; CDR3aa: CASSMIGGESSYEQYF; CDR3nt: TGTGCCAGTAGTATGATTGGGGGTGAGTCATCCTACGAGCAGTACTTC
v_gene: TRBV15; abundance: .; d_gene: .; j_gene: TRBJ1-2; CDR3aa: CATSRDLAGGSDGYTF; CDR3nt: TGTGCCACCAGCAGAGATTTGGCCGGAGGGTCCGATGGCTACACCTTC
v_gene: TRBV19; abundance: .; d_gene: TRBD2; j_gene: TRBJ2-1; CDR3aa: CASSIGASGFNEQFF; CDR3nt: TGTGCCAGTAGTATTGGGGCTAGCGGGTTCAATGAGCAGTTCTTC
v_gene: TRBV7-9; abundance: .; d_gene: .; j_gene: TRBJ1-2; CDR3aa: CASSSPGHYGYTF; CDR3nt: TGTGCCAGCAGCTCTCCGGGACACTATGGCTACACCTTC
v_gene: TRBV18; abundance: .; d_gene: .; j_gene: TRBJ2-2; CDR3aa: CASSPVRGTGELFF; CDR3nt: TGTGCCAGCTCACCAGTGAGGGGTACCGGGGAGCTGTTTTTT
v_gene: TRBV6-5; abundance: .; d_gene: .; j_gene: TRBJ1-6; CDR3aa: CASAGTHESPLHF; CDR3nt: TGTGCCAGCGCGGGGACCCACGAATCACCCCTCCACTTT
v_gene: TRBV6-2/TRBV6-3; abundance: .; d_gene: TRBD2; j_gene: TRBJ2-2; CDR3aa: CASSQIRPGLAGKNTGELFF; CDR3nt: TGTGCCAGCAGCCAAATTAGACCGGGACTAGCGGGGAAGAACACCGGGGAGCTGTTTTTT
v_gene: TRBV4-2; abundance: .; d_gene: .; j_gene: TRBJ1-6; CDR3aa: CASSQAQGTLHF; CDR3nt: TGTGCCAGCAGCCAGGCTCAGGGTACCCTCCACTTT
v_gene: TRBV5-6; abundance: .; d_gene: .; j_gene: TRBJ2-3; CDR3aa: CASSLARFQSTDTQYF; CDR3nt: TGTGCCAGCAGCTTGGCCAGGTTTCAGAGCACAGATACGCAGTATTTT
v_gene: TRBV7-8; abundance: .; d_gene: TRBD1; j_gene: TRBJ2-7; CDR3aa: CASSLDTGTGFYEQYF; CDR3nt: TGTGCCAGCAGCTTAGATACCGGGACAGGGTTTTACGAGCAGTACTTC
v_gene: TRBV6-5; abundance: .; d_gene: TRBD1; j_gene: TRBJ1-2; CDR3aa: CASSYGGQGGYTF; CDR3nt: TGTGCCAGCAGTTACGGGGGACAGGGAGGCTACACCTTC
v_gene: TRBV7-2; abundance: .; d_gene: .; j_gene: TRBJ1-1; CDR3aa: CASSLEPGRTEAFF; CDR3nt: TGTGCCAGCAGCTTGGAGCCGGGCCGGACTGAAGCTTTCTTT
v_gene: TRBV28; abundance: .; d_gene: .; j_gene: TRBJ1-2; CDR3aa: CASSSGLSYGYTF; CDR3nt: TGTGCCAGCAGTTCCGGACTAAGCTATGGCTACACCTTC
v_gene: TRBV15; abundance: once; d_gene: TRBD1; j_gene: TRBJ1-1; CDR3aa: CATSRRQGWDEAFF; CDR3nt: TGTGCCACCAGCAGACGACAGGGCTGGGATGAAGCTTTCTTT
v_gene: TRBV29-1; abundance: .; d_gene: .; j_gene: TRBJ1-2; CDR3aa: CSVERGYGYTF; CDR3nt: TGCAGCGTTGAGAGGGGATATGGCTACACCTTC